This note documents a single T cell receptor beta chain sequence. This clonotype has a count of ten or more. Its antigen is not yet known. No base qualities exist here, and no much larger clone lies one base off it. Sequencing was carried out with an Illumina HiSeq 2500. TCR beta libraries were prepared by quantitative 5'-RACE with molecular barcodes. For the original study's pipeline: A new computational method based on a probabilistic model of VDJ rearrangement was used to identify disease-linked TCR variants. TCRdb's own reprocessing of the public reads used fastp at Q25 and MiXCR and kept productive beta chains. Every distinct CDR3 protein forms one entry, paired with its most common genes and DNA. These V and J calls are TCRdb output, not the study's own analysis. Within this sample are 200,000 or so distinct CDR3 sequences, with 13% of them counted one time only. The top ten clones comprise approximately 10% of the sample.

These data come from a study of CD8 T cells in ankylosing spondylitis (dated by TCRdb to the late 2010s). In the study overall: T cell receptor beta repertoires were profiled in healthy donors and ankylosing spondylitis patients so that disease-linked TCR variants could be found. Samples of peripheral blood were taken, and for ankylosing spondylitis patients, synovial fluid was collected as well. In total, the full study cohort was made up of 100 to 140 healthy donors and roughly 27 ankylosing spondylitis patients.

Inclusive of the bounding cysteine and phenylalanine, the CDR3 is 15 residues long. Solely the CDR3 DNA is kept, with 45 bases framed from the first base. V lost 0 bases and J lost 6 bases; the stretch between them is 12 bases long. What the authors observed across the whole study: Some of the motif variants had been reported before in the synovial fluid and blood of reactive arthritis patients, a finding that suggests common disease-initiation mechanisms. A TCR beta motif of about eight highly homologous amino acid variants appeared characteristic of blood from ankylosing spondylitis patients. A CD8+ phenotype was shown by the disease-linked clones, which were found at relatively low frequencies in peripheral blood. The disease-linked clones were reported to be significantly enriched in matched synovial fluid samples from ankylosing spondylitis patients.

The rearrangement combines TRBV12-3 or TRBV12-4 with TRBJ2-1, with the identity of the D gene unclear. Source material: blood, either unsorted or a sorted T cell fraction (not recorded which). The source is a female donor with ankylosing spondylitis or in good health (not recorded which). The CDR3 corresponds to CASSLAPAFANEQFF. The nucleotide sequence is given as TGTGCCAGCAGTTTAGCGCCGGCGTTCGCCAATGAGCAGTTCTTC.